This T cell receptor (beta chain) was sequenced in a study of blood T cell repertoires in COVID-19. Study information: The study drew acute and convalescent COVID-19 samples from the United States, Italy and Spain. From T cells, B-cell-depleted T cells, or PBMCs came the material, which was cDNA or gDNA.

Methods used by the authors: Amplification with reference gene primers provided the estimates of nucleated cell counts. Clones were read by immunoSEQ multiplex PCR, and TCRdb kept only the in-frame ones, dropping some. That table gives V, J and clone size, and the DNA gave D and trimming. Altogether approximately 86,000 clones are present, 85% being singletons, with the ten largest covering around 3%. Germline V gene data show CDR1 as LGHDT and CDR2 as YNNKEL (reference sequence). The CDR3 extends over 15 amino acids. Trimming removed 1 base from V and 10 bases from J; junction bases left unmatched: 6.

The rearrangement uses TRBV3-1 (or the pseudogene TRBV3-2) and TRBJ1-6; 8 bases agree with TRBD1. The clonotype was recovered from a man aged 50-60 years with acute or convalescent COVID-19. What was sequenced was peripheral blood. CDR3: CASSQVGQGLSPLHF. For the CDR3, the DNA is TGTGCCAGCAGCCAAGTCGGACAGGGTTTGTCACCCCTCCACTTT.